The subject of this entry is one T cell receptor beta chain. This receptor's antigen is unknown. The input lacks base qualities; no much larger clone sits a single base away. The CDR3 covers 15 residues, taking in both the cysteine and the phenylalanine. Of the read, only the CDR3 DNA is kept; its 45 bases are in frame from base 1. The germline V gene encodes CDR1 ENHRY and CDR2 SYGVKD. V ends up 6 bases short and J 0 bases short, with an unmatched junction base count of 7. The entry originates in a study of T cell repertoires in cytomegalovirus infection (dated by TCRdb to about 2019). General notes on the study: Alongside well-studied HLA-B-restricted epitopes, the peptide stimulations were aimed at recently identified HLA-C-restricted CMV epitopes, whose presentation resists viral immunomodulation. Because public TCR beta signatures pointed to carriage of CMV infection together with the matching HLA type, the HLA type of each donor mattered for the analysis. General findings and caveats noted by the study authors: The ex vivo response was dominated by HLA-C-restricted CMV-specific TCR beta clonotypes, and the single most frequent clonotype in two of eight donors was supplied by these HLA-C-restricted clonotypes. Cumulative frequency of public TCR beta family members discriminated carriers of CMV infection plus the relevant HLA type in this cohort and an independent roughly 350-donor cohort.

The sample's treatment or condition label, in plain terms: in vitro stimulation with specific CMV peptide epitopes to enrich CMV-specific T cells. TCRdb shows the sequencer as Illumina HiSeq 1500. TCRdb took the public reads, trimmed them with fastp at Q25, ran MiXCR for clone calling and kept in-frame beta chains. One record per CDR3 amino acid sequence lists the most common genes and DNA. This sample comprises approximately 590,000 distinct CDR3 sequences, around two fifths of them detected only once. The ten most abundant clones make up about 46% of the sample. The receptor chain draws on TRBV10-3 and TRBJ2-5, with TRBD2 identical over 7 junction bases. This material consisted of cultured PBMCs, taken from culture after CMV antigen stimulation. This receptor was obtained from a human donor in good health (CMV status not recorded). Some clones in this sample may be carry-over from other donors' samples. CDR3 region: CAIRTGGGDQETQYF. The sequenced DNA: TGTGCCATCAGGACCGGCGGGGGAGACCAAGAGACCCAGTACTTC.